The T cell receptor (beta chain) described here comes from a study of T cell responses to AZD1222 COVID-19 vaccine. Germline V gene data show CDR1 as SGHRS and CDR2 as YFSETQ. Between the trimmed V and J ends, which lost 2 bases and 0 bases, there was a span of 12 bases. This CDR3 comprises 15 residues. The protocol was immunoSEQ multiplex PCR, while the TCRdb copy is restricted to in-frame clones and leaves out a portion. Of 120,000 to 150,000 clones detected, under 95% appear once; the ten largest clones hold 5%. V usage is TRBV5-1 and J usage is TRBJ2-7; D possibly matches TRBD1 or TRBD2 (6 bases each). This receptor was taken from an adult in good health. Material: peripheral blood, obtained on day 0 of AZD1222 vaccination. This CDR3 reads CASSLGGTVSYEQYF. The CDR3 DNA reads as TGCGCCAGCAGCTTAGGGGGGACGGTCTCCTACGAGCAGTACTTC. The whole variable domain, remainder taken from reference TRBV5-1 and TRBJ2-7, is KAGVTQTPRYLIKTRGQQVTLSCSPISGHRSVSWYQQTPGQGLQFLFEYFSETQRNKGNFPGRFSGRQFSNSRSEMNVSTLELGDSALYLCASSLGGTVSYEQYFGPGTRLTVT.